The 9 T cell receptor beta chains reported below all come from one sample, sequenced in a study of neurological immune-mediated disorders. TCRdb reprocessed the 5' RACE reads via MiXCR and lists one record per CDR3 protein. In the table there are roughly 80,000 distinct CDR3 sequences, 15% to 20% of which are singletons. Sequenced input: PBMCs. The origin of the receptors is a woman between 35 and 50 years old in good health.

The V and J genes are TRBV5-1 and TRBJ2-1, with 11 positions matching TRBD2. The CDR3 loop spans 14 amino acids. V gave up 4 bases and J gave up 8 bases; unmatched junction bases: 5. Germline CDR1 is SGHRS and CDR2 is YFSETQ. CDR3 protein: CASSEGTSGDEQFF. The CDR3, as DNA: TGCGCCAGCAGCGAGGGGACTAGCGGCGATGAGCAGTTCTTC.

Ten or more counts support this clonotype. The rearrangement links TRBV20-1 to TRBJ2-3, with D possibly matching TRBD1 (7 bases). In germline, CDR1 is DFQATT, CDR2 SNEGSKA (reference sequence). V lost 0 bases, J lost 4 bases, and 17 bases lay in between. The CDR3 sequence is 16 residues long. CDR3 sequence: CSARDTRGAGADTQYF. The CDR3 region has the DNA TGCAGTGCTAGAGATACCAGGGGGGCCGGTGCAGATACGCAGTATTTT.

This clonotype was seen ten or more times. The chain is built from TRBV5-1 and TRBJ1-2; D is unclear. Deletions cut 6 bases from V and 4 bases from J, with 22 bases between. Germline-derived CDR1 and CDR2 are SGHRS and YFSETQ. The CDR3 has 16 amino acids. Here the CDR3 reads CASTLSIGEEGYGYTF. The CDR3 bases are TGCGCCAGCACGTTGAGCATCGGGGAAGAAGGCTATGGCTACACCTTC.

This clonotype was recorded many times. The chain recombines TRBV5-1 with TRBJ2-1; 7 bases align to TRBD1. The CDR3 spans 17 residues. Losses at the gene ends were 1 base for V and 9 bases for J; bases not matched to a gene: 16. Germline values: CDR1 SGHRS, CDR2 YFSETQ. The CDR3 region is CASSLTGQAKNIGEQFF. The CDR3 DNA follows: TGCGCCAGCAGCTTGACCGGACAGGCCAAAAATATCGGTGAGCAGTTCTTC.

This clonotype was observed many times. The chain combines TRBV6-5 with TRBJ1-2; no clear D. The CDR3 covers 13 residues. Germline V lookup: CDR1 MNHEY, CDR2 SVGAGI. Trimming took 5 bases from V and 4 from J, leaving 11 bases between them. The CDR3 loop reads CASSHDGFYGYTF. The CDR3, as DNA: TGTGCCAGCAGTCACGACGGCTTCTATGGCTACACCTTC.

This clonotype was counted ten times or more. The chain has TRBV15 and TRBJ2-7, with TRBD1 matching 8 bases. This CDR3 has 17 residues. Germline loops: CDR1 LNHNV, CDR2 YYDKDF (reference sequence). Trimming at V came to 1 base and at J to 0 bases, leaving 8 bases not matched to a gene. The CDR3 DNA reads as TGTGCCACCAGCAGAGTACTGACAGGGGCCCTCTCCTACGAGCAGTACTTC. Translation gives CATSRVLTGALSYEQYF.

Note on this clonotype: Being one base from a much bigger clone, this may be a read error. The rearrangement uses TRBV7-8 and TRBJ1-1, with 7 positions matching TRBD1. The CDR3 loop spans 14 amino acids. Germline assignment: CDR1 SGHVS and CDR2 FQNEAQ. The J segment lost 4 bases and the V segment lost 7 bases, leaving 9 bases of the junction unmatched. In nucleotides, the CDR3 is TGTGCCAGCACCCGGGACAGTGGGACCACTGAAGCTTTCTTT. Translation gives CASTRDSGTTEAFF.

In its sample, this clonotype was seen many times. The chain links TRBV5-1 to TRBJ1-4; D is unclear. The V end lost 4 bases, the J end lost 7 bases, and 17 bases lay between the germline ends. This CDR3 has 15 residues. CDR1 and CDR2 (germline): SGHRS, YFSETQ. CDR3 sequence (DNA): TGCGCCAGCAGCCCCGGGCCAGCTCAGGTTGAAAAACTGTTTTTT. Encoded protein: CASSPGPAQVEKLFF.

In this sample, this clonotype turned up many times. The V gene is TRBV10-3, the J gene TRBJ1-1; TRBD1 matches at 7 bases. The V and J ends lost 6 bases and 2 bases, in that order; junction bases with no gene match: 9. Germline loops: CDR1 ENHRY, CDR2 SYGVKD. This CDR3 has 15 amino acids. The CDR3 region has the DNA TGTGCCATCAGGCCCACTACAGGGGTAAACACTGAAGCTTTCTTT. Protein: CAIRPTTGVNTEAFF.